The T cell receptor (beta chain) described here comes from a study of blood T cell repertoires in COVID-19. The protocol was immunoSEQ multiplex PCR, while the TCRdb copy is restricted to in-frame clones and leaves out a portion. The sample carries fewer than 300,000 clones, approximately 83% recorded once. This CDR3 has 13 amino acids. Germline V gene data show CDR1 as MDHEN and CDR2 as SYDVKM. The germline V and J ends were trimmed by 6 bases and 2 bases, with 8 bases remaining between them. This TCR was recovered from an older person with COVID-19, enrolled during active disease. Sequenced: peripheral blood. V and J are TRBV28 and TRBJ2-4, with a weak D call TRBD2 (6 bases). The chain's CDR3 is CASSLATKNIQYF. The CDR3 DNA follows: TGTGCCAGCAGCCTAGCGACCAAAAACATTCAGTACTTC.